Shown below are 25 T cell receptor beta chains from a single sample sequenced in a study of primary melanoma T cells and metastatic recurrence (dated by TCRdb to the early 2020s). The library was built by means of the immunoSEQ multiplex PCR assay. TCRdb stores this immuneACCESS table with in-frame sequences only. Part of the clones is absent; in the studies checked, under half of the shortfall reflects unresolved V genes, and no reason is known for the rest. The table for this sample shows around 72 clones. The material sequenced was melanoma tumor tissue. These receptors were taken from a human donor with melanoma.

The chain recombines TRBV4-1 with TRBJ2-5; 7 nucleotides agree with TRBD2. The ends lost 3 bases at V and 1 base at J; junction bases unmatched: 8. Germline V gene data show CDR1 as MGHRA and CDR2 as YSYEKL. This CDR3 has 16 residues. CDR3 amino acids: CASSQSLAETQETQYF. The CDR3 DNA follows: TGCGCCAGCAGCCAGTCCCTAGCGGAAACCCAAGAGACCCAGTACTTC.

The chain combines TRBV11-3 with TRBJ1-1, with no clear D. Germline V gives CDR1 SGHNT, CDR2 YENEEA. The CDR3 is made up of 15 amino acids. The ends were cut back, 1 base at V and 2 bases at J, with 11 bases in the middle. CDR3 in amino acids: CASSLGEAGNTEAFF. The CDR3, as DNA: TGTGCCAGCAGCTTAGGGGAAGCTGGCAACACTGAAGCTTTCTTT.

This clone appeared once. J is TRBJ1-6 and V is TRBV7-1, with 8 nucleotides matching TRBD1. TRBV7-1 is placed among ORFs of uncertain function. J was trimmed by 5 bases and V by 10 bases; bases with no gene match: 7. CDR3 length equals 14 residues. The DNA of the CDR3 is TGTGCCACTACCACACAGGGGGATAATTCACCCCTCCACTTT. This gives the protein CATTTQGDNSPLHF.

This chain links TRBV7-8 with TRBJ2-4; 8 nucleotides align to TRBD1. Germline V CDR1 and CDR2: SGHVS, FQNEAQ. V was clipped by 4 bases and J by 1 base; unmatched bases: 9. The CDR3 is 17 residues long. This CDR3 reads CASSSIGQGDAKNIQYF. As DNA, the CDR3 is TGTGCCAGCAGCTCCATCGGACAGGGAGATGCCAAAAACATTCAGTACTTC.

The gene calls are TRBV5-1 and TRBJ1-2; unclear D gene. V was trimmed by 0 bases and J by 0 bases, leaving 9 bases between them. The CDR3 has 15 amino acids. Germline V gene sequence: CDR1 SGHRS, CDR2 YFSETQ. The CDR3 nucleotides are TGCGCCAGCAGCTTGGAAGCAAGAACTAACTATGGCTACACCTTC. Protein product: CASSLEARTNYGYTF.

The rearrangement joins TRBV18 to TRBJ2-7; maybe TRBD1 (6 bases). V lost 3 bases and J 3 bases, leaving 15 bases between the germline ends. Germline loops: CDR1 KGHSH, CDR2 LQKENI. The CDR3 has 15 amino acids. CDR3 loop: CASSPQDRLNYEQYF. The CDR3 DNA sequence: TGTGCCAGCTCACCTCAGGACAGATTAAACTACGAGCAGTACTTC.

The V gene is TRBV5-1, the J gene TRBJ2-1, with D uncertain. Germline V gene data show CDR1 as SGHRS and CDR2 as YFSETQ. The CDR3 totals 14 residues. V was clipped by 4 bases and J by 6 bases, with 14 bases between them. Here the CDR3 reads CASSLSDGFNEQFF. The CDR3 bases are TGCGCCAGCAGCCTATCGGACGGCTTCAATGAGCAGTTCTTC. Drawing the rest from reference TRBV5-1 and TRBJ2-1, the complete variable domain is KAGVTQTPRYLIKTRGQQVTLSCSPISGHRSVSWYQQTPGQGLQFLFEYFSETQRNKGNFPGRFSGRQFSNSRSEMNVSTLELGDSALYLCASSLSDGFNEQFFGPGTRLTVL.

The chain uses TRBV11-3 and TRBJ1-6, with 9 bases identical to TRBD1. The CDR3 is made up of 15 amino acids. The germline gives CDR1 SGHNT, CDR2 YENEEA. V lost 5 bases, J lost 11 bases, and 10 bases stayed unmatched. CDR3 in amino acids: CASSRTGGVKAPLHF. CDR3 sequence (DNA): TGTGCCAGCAGCAGAACAGGGGGCGTCAAGGCACCCCTCCACTTT.

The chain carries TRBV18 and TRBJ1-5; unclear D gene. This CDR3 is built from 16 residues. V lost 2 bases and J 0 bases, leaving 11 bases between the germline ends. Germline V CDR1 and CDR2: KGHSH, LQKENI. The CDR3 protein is CASSPYGGFSNQPQHF. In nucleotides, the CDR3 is TGTGCCAGCTCACCATATGGAGGGTTTAGCAATCAGCCCCAGCATTTT.

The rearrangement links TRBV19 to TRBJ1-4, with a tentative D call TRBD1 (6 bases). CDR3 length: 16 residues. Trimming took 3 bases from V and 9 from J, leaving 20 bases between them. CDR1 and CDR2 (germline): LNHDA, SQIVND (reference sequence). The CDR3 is CASSIKVDRTTKKLFF. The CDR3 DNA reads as TGTGCCAGTAGTATTAAGGTTGACAGGACTACTAAAAAACTGTTTTTT. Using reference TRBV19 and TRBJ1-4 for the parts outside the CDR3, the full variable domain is DGGITQSPKYLFRKEGQNVTLSCEQNLNHDAMYWYRQDPGQGLRLIYYSQIVNDFQKGDIAEGYSVSREKKESFPLTVTSAQKNPTAFYLCASSIKVDRTTKKLFFGSGTQLSVL.

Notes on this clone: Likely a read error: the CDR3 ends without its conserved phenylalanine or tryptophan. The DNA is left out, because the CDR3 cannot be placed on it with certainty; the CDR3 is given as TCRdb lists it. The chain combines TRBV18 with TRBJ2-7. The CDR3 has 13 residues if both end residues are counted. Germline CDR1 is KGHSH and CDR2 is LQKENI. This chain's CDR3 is CASSSFNSDKPQL.

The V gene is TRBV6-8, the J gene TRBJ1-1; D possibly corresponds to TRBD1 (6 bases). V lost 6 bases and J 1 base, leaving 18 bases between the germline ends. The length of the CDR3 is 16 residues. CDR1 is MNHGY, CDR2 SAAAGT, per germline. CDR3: CASRVAPWGANTEAFF. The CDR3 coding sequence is TGTGCCAGCAGGGTGGCCCCTTGGGGGGCGAACACTGAAGCTTTCTTT.

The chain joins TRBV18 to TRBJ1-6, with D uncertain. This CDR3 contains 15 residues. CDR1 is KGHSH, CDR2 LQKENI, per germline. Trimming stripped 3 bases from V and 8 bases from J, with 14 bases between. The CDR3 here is CASSPERVDYSPLHF. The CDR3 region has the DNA TGTGCCAGCTCACCTGAACGGGTGGACTATTCACCCCTCCACTTT.

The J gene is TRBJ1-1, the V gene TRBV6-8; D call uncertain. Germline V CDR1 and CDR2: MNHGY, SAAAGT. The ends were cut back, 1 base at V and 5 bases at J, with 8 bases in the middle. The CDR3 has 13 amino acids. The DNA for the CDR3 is TGTGCCAGCAGTTACTACCCGAGGACTGAAGCTTTCTTT. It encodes CASSYYPRTEAFF.

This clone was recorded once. CDR3 sequence: CASSISPSEAFF. The CDR3 DNA reads TGTGCCAGTAGTATATCCCCCAGCGAAGCTTTCTTT. This rearrangement joins TRBV19 to TRBJ1-1; D is unresolved. The CDR3 has 12 residues. V dropped 2 bases and J dropped 8 bases, with 9 bases sitting between them. Per germline, CDR1 LNHDA and CDR2 SQIVND (reference sequence).

CDR3 loop: CASSPGAGTVISPLHF. CDR3 sequence (DNA): TGTGCCAGCAGCCCTGGGGCCGGGACAGTGATTTCACCCCTCCACTTT. This chain links TRBV11-3 with TRBJ1-6; TRBD1 matches 7 bases. Losses at the gene ends were 5 bases for V and 9 bases for J; bases not matched to a gene: 13. The CDR3 length is 16 residues. Germline loops: CDR1 SGHNT, CDR2 YENEEA. The full variable domain, rest sourced from reference TRBV11-3 and TRBJ1-6, is EAGVVQSPRYKIIEKKQPVAFWCNPISGHNTLYWYLQNLGQGPELLIRYENEEAVDDSQLPKDRFSAERLKGVDSTLKIQPAELGDSAVYLCASSPGAGTVISPLHFGNGTRLTVT.

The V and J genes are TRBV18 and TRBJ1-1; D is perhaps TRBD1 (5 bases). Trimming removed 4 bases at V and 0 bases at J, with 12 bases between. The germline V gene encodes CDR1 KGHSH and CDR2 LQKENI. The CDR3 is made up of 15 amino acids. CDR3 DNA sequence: TGTGCCAGCTCACAACCAAGACAGTTGAACACTGAAGCTTTCTTT. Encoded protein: CASSQPRQLNTEAFF.

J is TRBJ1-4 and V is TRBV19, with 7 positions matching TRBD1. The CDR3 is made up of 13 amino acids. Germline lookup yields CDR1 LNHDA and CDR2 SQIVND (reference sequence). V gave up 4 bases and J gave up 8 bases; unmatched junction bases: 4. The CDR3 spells CASSRQGKEKLFF. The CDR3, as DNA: TGTGCCAGTAGTAGACAGGGCAAAGAAAAACTGTTTTTT.

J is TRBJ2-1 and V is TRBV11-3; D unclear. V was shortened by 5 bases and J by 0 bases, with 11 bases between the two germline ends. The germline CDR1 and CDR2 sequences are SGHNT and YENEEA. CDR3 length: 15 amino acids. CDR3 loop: CASSADQSSYNEQFF. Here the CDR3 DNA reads TGTGCCAGCAGCGCCGACCAGAGCTCCTACAATGAGCAGTTCTTC.

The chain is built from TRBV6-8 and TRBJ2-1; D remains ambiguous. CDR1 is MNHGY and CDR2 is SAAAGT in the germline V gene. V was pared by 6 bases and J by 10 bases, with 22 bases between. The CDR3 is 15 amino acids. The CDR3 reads CASSPTNPPGSEQFF. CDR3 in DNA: TGTGCCAGCAGCCCGACGAACCCACCGGGCTCGGAGCAGTTCTTC.

This chain's CDR3 is CASSLTGQGIDEQYF. For the CDR3, the DNA is TGTGCCAGCAGCCTTACGGGACAGGGTATCGACGAGCAGTACTTC. The genes are TRBV11-3 and TRBJ2-7; 9 bases match TRBD1. After removal of 5 bases from V and 5 bases from J, the junction contained 10 bases not matched to a gene. This CDR3 has 15 amino acids. The germline V gene has CDR1 SGHNT and CDR2 YENEEA.

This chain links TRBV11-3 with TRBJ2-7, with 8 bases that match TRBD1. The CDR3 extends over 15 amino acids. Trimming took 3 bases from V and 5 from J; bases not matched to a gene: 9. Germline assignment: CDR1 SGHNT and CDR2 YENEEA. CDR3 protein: CASSFGQGASHEQYF. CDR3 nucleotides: TGTGCCAGCAGCTTTGGACAGGGAGCTTCCCACGAGCAGTACTTC.

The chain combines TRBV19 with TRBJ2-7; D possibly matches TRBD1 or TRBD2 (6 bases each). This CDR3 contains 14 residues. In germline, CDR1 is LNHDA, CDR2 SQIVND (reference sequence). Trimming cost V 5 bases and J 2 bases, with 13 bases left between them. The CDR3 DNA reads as TGTGCCAGTAGTTGGGGGGCACCGCCCTACGAGCAGTACTTC. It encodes CASSWGAPPYEQYF.

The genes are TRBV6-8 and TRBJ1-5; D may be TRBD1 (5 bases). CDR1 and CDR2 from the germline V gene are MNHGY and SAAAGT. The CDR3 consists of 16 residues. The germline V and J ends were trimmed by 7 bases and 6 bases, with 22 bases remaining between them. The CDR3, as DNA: TGTGCCAGCACCCCCCGGAGGGGCATATTCGGTCAGCCCCAGCATTTT. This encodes CASTPRRGIFGQPQHF.

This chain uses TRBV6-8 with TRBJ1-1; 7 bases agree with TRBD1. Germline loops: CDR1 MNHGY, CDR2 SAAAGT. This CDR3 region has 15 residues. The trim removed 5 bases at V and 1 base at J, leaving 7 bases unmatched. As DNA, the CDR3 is TGTGCCAGCAGTCCTCCGGGACAGCCGAACACTGAAGCTTTCTTT. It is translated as CASSPPGQPNTEAFF.